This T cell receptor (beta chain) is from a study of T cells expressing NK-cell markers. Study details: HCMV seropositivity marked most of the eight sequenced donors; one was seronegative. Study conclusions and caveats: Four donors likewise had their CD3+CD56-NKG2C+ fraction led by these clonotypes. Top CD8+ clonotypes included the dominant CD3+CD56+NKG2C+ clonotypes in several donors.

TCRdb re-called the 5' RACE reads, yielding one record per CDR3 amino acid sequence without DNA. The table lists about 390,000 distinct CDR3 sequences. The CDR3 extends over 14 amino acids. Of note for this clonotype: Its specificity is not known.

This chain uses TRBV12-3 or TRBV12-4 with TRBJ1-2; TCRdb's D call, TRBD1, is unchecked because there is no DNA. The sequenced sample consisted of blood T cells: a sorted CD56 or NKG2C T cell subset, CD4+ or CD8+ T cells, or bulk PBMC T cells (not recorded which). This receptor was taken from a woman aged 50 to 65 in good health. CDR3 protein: CASSTTRGQYGYTF.